These 28 T cell receptor beta chains came from one sample sequenced in a study of cytomegalovirus exposure and HLA in healthy donors. The PCR employed 60 Vbeta primers together with 13 Jbeta primers. TCRdb's copy holds only in-frame clones and misses some; the assay was immunoSEQ multiplex PCR. Of around 120,000 clones listed, about 73% are singletons. The sample taken for sequencing was PBMCs. The receptors were sampled from a human donor in good health.

This chain connects TRBV30 to TRBJ1-1, with D hard to call. The germline V gene encodes CDR1 GTSNPN and CDR2 SVGIG (reference sequence). V was cut by 0 bases and J by 1 base, with 6 bases left in between. This CDR3 contains 13 residues. The chain's CDR3 is CAWSVSRNTEAFF. The CDR3 DNA reads TGTGCCTGGAGTGTATCGCGGAACACTGAAGCTTTCTTT. The full variable domain, completed using reference TRBV30 and TRBJ1-1, is SQTIHQWPATLVQPVGSPLSLECTVEGTSNPNLYWYRQAAGRGLQLLFYSVGIGQISSEVPQNLSASRPQDRQFILSSKKLLLSDSGFYLCAWSVSRNTEAFFGQGTRLTVV.

This clone was observed a few times. The CDR3 here is CAWSVPGLAGGEQYF. Here the CDR3 DNA reads TGTGCCTGGAGTGTCCCGGGACTAGCGGGAGGGGAGCAGTACTTC. This sequence joins TRBV30 and TRBJ2-7; TRBD2 aligns across 16 bases. Germline V lookup: CDR1 GTSNPN, CDR2 SVGIG (reference sequence). V was clipped by 0 bases and J by 7 bases; unmatched bases: 3. This CDR3 has 15 amino acids.

The rearrangement links TRBV19 to TRBJ2-7, with D tentatively TRBD1 (6 bases). The V gene lost 3 bases and the J gene lost 5 bases, with 11 bases spanning the gap. This CDR3 is 13 amino acids long. Germline V gene data show CDR1 as LNHDA and CDR2 as SQIVND (reference sequence). CDR3 sequence: CASSIGQNNEQYF. As DNA, the CDR3 is TGTGCCAGTAGTATTGGACAGAACAACGAGCAGTACTTC.

The V gene is TRBV18, the J gene TRBJ1-4; D gene unclear. The CDR3 extends over 15 amino acids. The ends were cut back, 3 bases at V and 5 bases at J, with 13 bases in the middle. The germline V gene has CDR1 KGHSH and CDR2 LQKENI. The CDR3 spells CASSPTQAPNEKLFF. CDR3 DNA: TGTGCCAGCTCACCCACGCAGGCTCCGAATGAAAAACTGTTTTTT.

V is TRBV2 and J is TRBJ2-7; 9 positions agree with TRBD2. CDR3 size: 15 residues. The V segment lost 3 bases and the J segment 1 base; nucleotides outside the gene matches: 4. CDR1 is SNHLY, CDR2 FYNNEI, per germline. In DNA, the CDR3 is TGTGCCAGCAGTGAGGCGGGAGGGTCTTCCTACGAGCAGTACTTC. Amino acids: CASSEAGGSSYEQYF. The complete variable domain, with remaining parts taken from reference TRBV2 and TRBJ2-7, reads EPEVTQTPSHQVTQMGQEVILRCVPISNHLYFYWYRQILGQKVEFLVSFYNNEISEKSEIFDDQFSVERPDGSNFTLKIRSTKLEDSAMYFCASSEAGGSSYEQYFGPGTRLTVT.

This clone has just one count. The J gene is TRBJ2-1, the V gene TRBV9, with D perhaps TRBD2 (5 bases). There are 13 residues in the CDR3. Trimming left V 6 bases short and J 4 bases short, with 11 bases between. Per germline, CDR1 SGDLS and CDR2 YYNGEE. The CDR3 reads CASNGGQYNEQFF. The CDR3 coding sequence is TGTGCCAGCAATGGCGGGCAATACAATGAGCAGTTCTTC.

V and J are TRBV6-6 and TRBJ1-5; possibly TRBD1 for D (5 bases). Trimming took off 6 bases at V and 4 bases at J, with 13 bases between the two ends. Germline-derived CDR1 and CDR2 are MNHNY and SVGAGI (reference sequence). The CDR3 is made up of 14 amino acids. CDR3 sequence: CASSRGTVNQPQHF. The CDR3 DNA reads as TGTGCCAGCAGCCGGGGGACGGTGAATCAGCCCCAGCATTTT.

This chain uses TRBV23-1 with TRBJ1-2; possibly TRBD1 for D (5 bases). TRBV23-1 is identified as an open reading frame with a role that is uncertain. V was cut by 9 bases and J by 8 bases, with 25 bases left in between. The CDR3 has 15 residues. CDR3 nucleotides: TGCGCCAGGATCTCCGAGGCGGGGCCGGAGCCGGGCTACACCTTC. It specifies CARISEAGPEPGYTF.

J is TRBJ2-3 and V is TRBV6-4, with TRBD2 matching over 8 bases. The junction had 10 bases not matched to a gene; V was cut back by 6 bases and J by 5 bases. This CDR3 has 15 amino acids. Looked up from germline, CDR1 is MRHNA and CDR2 is SNTAGT. The CDR3 region is CASRDSGAAGDTQYF. In nucleotides, the CDR3 is TGTGCCAGCAGAGATAGCGGGGCGGCGGGAGATACGCAGTATTTT.

This clone has just a few counts. The chain uses TRBV15 and TRBJ2-2, with a weak D call TRBD2 (6 bases). Germline V gene data show CDR1 as LNHNV and CDR2 as YYDKDF (reference sequence). The V end lost 1 base, the J end lost 8 bases, and 17 bases lay between the germline ends. The CDR3 covers 16 residues. CDR3 sequence reads: CATSRVVGRGTGELFF. In DNA form, the CDR3 reads TGTGCCACCAGCAGAGTGGTAGGGCGCGGGACGGGGGAGCTGTTTTTT.

This clone has a single count. The V and J genes are TRBV28 and TRBJ2-1; tentatively, D is TRBD2 (5 bases). V was cut by 6 bases and J by 4 bases, with 16 bases left in between. The germline V gene encodes CDR1 MDHEN and CDR2 SYDVKM. This CDR3 comprises 15 residues. The CDR3 protein is CASSSGGVGYNEQFF. CDR3 in DNA: TGTGCCAGCAGCAGTGGAGGCGTAGGGTACAATGAGCAGTTCTTC.

This chain joins TRBV7-6 and TRBJ2-1, with 7 bases fitting TRBD2. Losses at the gene ends were 4 bases for V and 2 bases for J; bases not matched to a gene: 11. Germline V CDR1 and CDR2: SGHVS, FNYEAQ. CDR3 size: 17 residues. This chain's CDR3 is CASSYQASGPPYNEQFF. CDR3 coding DNA: TGTGCCAGCAGCTACCAAGCTAGCGGACCACCCTACAATGAGCAGTTCTTC.

This chain connects TRBV7-8 to TRBJ2-7; a possible D gene is TRBD2 (5 bases). This CDR3 region has 15 residues. V gave up 0 bases and J gave up 0 bases, with 9 bases separating them. In germline, CDR1 is SGHVS, CDR2 FQNEAQ. Here the CDR3 reads CASSLARAHSYEQYF. The CDR3 region has the DNA TGTGCCAGCAGCTTAGCGCGGGCCCACTCCTACGAGCAGTACTTC.

V and J are TRBV4-2 and TRBJ1-4; 11 bases agree with TRBD1. The CDR3 is made up of 20 amino acids. Trimming at V came to 1 base and at J to 3 bases, leaving 13 bases not matched to a gene. The germline CDR1 and CDR2 sequences are LGHNA and YNFKEQ. CDR3 sequence: CASSQAGTGGLISSNEKLFF. The CDR3 DNA follows: TGTGCCAGCAGCCAAGCTGGGACAGGGGGATTAATTAGTTCTAATGAAAAACTGTTTTTT.

The chain joins TRBV6-5 to TRBJ2-7; weak D call: TRBD1 (5 bases). Germline assignment: CDR1 MNHEY and CDR2 SVGAGI. V was trimmed by 4 bases and J by 5 bases, leaving 12 bases between them. The CDR3 is 13 residues long. Here the CDR3 reads CASSSAGFHEQYF. The CDR3 coding sequence is TGTGCCAGCAGTTCCGCAGGGTTCCACGAGCAGTACTTC.

The V call is TRBV5-4, the J call TRBJ2-7; TRBD1 is a possible D gene (5 bases). The CDR3 totals 14 residues. The germline V gene encodes CDR1 SGHNT and CDR2 YYREEE (reference sequence). V lost 0 bases and J lost 3, with 10 bases in between. CDR3 DNA: TGTGCCAGCAGCTTGGAGACAGCCAGCTACGAGCAGTACTTC. Translation gives CASSLETASYEQYF.

This clone was counted once. The same CDR3 also results from other DNA sequences found in this sample. The chain carries TRBV9 and TRBJ2-1; TRBD2 might be the D (6 bases). The V end lost 0 bases, the J end lost 0 bases, and 10 bases lay between the germline ends. The CDR3 loop spans 16 amino acids. Germline V gene lookup returns CDR1 SGDLS and CDR2 YYNGEE. The CDR3: CASSVGLASSYNEQFF. The CDR3 nucleotides are TGTGCCAGCAGCGTAGGGCTAGCGAGCTCCTACAATGAGCAGTTCTTC.

The chain carries TRBV4-3 and TRBJ1-1; no reliable D call. V lost 1 base to trimming and J lost 7 bases, with 10 bases between them. The length of the CDR3 is 13 residues. The V gene's germline CDR1 is LGHNA and CDR2 YSLEER. CDR3 bases: TGCGCCAGCAGCCAAGTAGTAGGGAGTGAAGCTTTCTTT. Amino acids: CASSQVVGSEAFF.

The rearrangement links TRBV19 to TRBJ1-4; the D is unclear. The CDR3 is 15 residues long. Germline lookup yields CDR1 LNHDA and CDR2 SQIVND (reference sequence). V was cut by 10 bases and J by 3 bases, with 18 bases left in between. CDR3 in amino acids: CATAELPIANEKLFF. CDR3 sequence (DNA): TGTGCCACCGCTGAGCTGCCAATTGCTAATGAAAAACTGTTTTTT.

The V call is TRBV6-1, the J call TRBJ1-6, with 7 bases that match TRBD1. CDR1 is MNHNS and CDR2 is SASEGT in the germline V gene. The CDR3 totals 14 residues. V shed 7 bases, J shed 9 bases, and the junction held 9 bases outside the gene matches. The CDR3 loop is CASILDRTRSPLHF. Here the CDR3 DNA reads TGTGCCAGCATTCTGGACAGGACACGTTCACCCCTCCACTTT.

This clone turned up a few times. This chain links TRBV30 with TRBJ2-7; 12 nucleotides line up with TRBD2. In germline, CDR1 is GTSNPN, CDR2 SVGIG (reference sequence). The CDR3 loop spans 16 amino acids. Trimming took 0 bases from V and 5 from J; bases not matched to a gene: 8. Here the CDR3 DNA reads TGTGCCTGGAGTGTAGGGCTAGCGGGAGGGCCGGACGAGCAGTACTTC. Protein sequence: CAWSVGLAGGPDEQYF. Supplemented by reference TRBV30 and TRBJ2-7, the full variable domain reads SQTIHQWPATLVQPVGSPLSLECTVEGTSNPNLYWYRQAAGRGLQLLFYSVGIGQISSEVPQNLSASRPQDRQFILSSKKLLLSDSGFYLCAWSVGLAGGPDEQYFGPGTRLTVT.

The gene calls are TRBV5-1 and TRBJ2-5; 9 bases are shared with TRBD1. Germline CDR1 and CDR2: SGHRS and YFSETQ. V was clipped by 0 bases and J by 3 bases; unmatched bases: 3. The CDR3 spans 15 residues. In DNA form, the CDR3 reads TGCGCCAGCAGCTTGGGGACAGGGGTCGAAGAGACCCAGTACTTC. It translates to CASSLGTGVEETQYF.

This chain links TRBV7-8 with TRBJ1-5, with 7 bases matching TRBD1. CDR3 length equals 16 residues. Germline V gives CDR1 SGHVS, CDR2 FQNEAQ. Trimming at V came to 5 bases and at J to 1 base, leaving 8 bases not matched to a gene. CDR3: CASSAIEGASNQPQHF. For the CDR3, the DNA is TGTGCCAGCAGCGCGATCGAGGGGGCGAGCAATCAGCCCCAGCATTTT. The full variable domain, its missing parts supplied by reference TRBV7-8 and TRBJ1-5, is GAGVSQSPRYKVAKRGQDVALRCDPISGHVSLFWYQQALGQGPEFLTYFQNEAQLDKSGLPSDRFFAERPEGSVSTLKIQRTQQEDSAVYLCASSAIEGASNQPQHFGDGTRLSIL.

The chain is built from TRBV10-1 and TRBJ2-1; D is ambiguous. The V gene's germline CDR1 is WNHNN and CDR2 SYGVQD (reference sequence). CDR3 length equals 15 residues. Trimming removed 8 bases at V and 4 bases at J, with 18 bases between. The CDR3 spells CASDPEETSYNEQFF. The CDR3, as DNA: TGCGCCAGCGACCCAGAGGAAACGTCTTACAATGAGCAGTTCTTC.

This clone was observed once. The chain couples TRBV6-6 to TRBJ2-7, with TRBD2 matching over 9 bases. CDR1 and CDR2 from the germline V gene are MNHNY and SVGAGI (reference sequence). CDR3 length equals 14 residues. V shed 8 bases and J 5 bases; nucleotides not matched to a gene: 10. The CDR3, as DNA: TGTGCCAGCCGGCCTAGCGGGATTGGTGACGAGCAGTACTTC. Protein product: CASRPSGIGDEQYF.

The chain has TRBV6-1 and TRBJ1-2, with a tentative D call TRBD1 (6 bases). Per germline, CDR1 MNHNS and CDR2 SASEGT. V was clipped by 2 bases and J by 3 bases, with 16 bases between them. The CDR3 is made up of 16 amino acids. CDR3 in amino acids: CASSETRQAVHYGYTF. The CDR3 bases are TGTGCCAGCAGTGAAACCCGACAGGCGGTCCACTATGGCTACACCTTC.

This chain connects TRBV4-2 to TRBJ2-2; D is perhaps TRBD2 (5 bases). V was cut by 4 bases and J by 5 bases, with 5 bases left in between. Per germline, CDR1 LGHNA and CDR2 YNFKEQ. The CDR3 length is 12 residues. CDR3 in DNA: TGTGCCAGCAGCCGGGAGACCGGGGAGCTGTTTTTT. Encoded protein: CASSRETGELFF.

The DNA for the CDR3 is TGTGCCAGCGGTACTGATAGCAATCAGCCCCAGCATTTT. Protein: CASGTDSNQPQHF. This chain uses TRBV2 with TRBJ1-5; the D is unclear. The CDR3 spans 13 residues. Germline CDR1 SNHLY, CDR2 FYNNEI. Trimming took off 8 bases at V and 0 bases at J, with 8 bases between the two ends.